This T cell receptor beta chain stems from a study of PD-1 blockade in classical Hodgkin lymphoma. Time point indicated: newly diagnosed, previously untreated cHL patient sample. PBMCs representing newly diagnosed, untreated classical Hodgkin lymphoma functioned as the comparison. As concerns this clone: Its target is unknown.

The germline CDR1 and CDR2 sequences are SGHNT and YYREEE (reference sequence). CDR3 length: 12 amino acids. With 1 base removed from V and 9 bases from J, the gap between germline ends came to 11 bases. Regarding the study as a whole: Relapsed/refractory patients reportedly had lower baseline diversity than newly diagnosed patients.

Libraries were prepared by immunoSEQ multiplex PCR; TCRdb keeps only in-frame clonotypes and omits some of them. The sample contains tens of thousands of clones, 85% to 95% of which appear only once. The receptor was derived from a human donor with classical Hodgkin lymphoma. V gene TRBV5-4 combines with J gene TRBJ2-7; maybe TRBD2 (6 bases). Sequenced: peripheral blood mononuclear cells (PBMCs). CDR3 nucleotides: TGTGCCAGCAGCTTGCGGGGAGGCGGGCAGTACTTC. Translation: CASSLRGGGQYF.